This T cell receptor (beta chain) was recorded in a study of cytomegalovirus exposure and HLA in healthy donors. Vbeta (60) and Jbeta (13) primers were used in the PCR. Repertoires were generated with immunoSEQ multiplex PCR, while TCRdb's copy carries only in-frame clones and drops some. The sample records some 150,000 clones, around 80% being singletons. The V end was cut by 5 bases, the J end by 0 bases, with 8 bases between. This CDR3 spans 14 amino acids. Looked up from germline, CDR1 is LNHDA and CDR2 is SQIVND (reference sequence). The V call is TRBV19, the J call TRBJ1-3; possible D gene TRBD1, 5 bases. Material: PBMCs. The receptor's source is a woman in her thirties or forties in good health and CMV-seropositive. The CDR3 DNA is TGTGCCAGTAGTCGCAGGGACTCTGGAAACACCATATATTTT. Amino acid sequence: CASSRRDSGNTIYF.